This is a list of T cell receptor beta chains from one sample in a study of shared clonotypes between healthy human individuals. The repertoire was sequenced with immunoSEQ multiplex PCR; TCRdb's copy has only in-frame clones and lacks some. The sample lists about 960,000 clones, 70% to 85% occurring once. What was sequenced was memory CD4+ T cells sorted from blood. The receptors come from a man younger than 35 in good health. Both conserved end residues are part of each CDR3. The order of the fields is clone size, V gene, D gene, J gene, CDR3 DNA, CDR3 protein. A D gene is named only where the DNA matches it firmly. Some rows have no size entry. The others give once, few or many, or a class for an expanded clone.

.,TRBV6-5,TRBD1,TRBJ1-2,TGTGCCAGCAGTTACAGGGACAGGGCGGGCGGCTACACCTTC,CASSYRDRAGGYTF
.,TRBV4-3,TRBD2,TRBJ2-5,TGCGCCAGCAGCCGGGCAGCGGGAGAAAGCCAAGAGACCCAGTACTTC,CASSRAAGESQETQYF
.,TRBV27,.,TRBJ1-4,TGTGCCAGCAGCCAGAAAGGCAGACCTAATGAAAAACTGTTTTTT,CASSQKGRPNEKLFF
few,TRBV21-1,.,TRBJ2-3,TGTGCCAGCAGCAAAGTATGGATAGCGGTCCTCACAGATACGCAGTATTTT,CASSKVWIAVLTDTQYF
.,TRBV25-1,TRBD1,TRBJ1-3,TGTGCCAGCAGTCCAGGGGGGGCGCTTGGAAACACCATATATTTT,CASSPGGALGNTIYF
.,TRBV15,.,TRBJ2-5,TGTGCCACCAGCAGAGATTGGGGTACAGGGTTTGGGGAGACCCAGTACTTC,CATSRDWGTGFGETQYF
many,TRBV5-4,TRBD1,TRBJ1-2,TGTGCCAGCACCCGAACGACAGGGACCTTTAACTATGGCTACACCTTC,CASTRTTGTFNYGYTF
.,TRBV10-1,.,TRBJ2-3,TGCGCCAGCAGTGTACGAGATACGCAGTATTTT,CASSVRDTQYF
.,TRBV5-1,.,TRBJ2-5,TGCGCCAGCAGGATCAGGGGCGAGGTTGTATCGGAGACCCAGTACTTC,CASRIRGEVVSETQYF
.,TRBV6-5,TRBD1,TRBJ2-3,TGTGCCACCAGGGACAGGGTTCCCACAGATACGCAGTATTTT,CATRDRVPTDTQYF
.,TRBV30,.,TRBJ2-7,TGTGCCTGGAGTAGGAATCCCACCTACGAGCAGTACTTC,CAWSRNPTYEQYF
.,TRBV5-1,TRBD1,TRBJ2-7,TGCGCCAGCAGCTCCCGTCTAGACAGGGGCCCTCTCGAGCAGTACTTC,CASSSRLDRGPLEQYF
.,TRBV9,TRBD1,TRBJ1-1,TGTGCCAGCAGCGTTACGTGGGACAGGGCCTCTGAAGCTTTCTTT,CASSVTWDRASEAFF
.,TRBV29-1,.,TRBJ2-6,TGCAGCGTTGAAGAGGATAGCAGGGTTTTTATCTCTGGGGCCAACGTCCTGACTTTC,CSVEEDSRVFISGANVLTF
.,TRBV4-1,.,TRBJ2-5,TGCGCCAGCAGCCAAGATCGACAAAGAGAGACCCAGTACTTC,CASSQDRQRETQYF
.,TRBV30,.,TRBJ2-6,TGTGCCTGGACCCGACCGCGATCTGGGGCCAACGTCCTGACTTTC,CAWTRPRSGANVLTF
.,TRBV18,.,TRBJ1-1,TGTGCCAGCTCACCACCTAACGGGAACACTGAAGCTTTCTTT,CASSPPNGNTEAFF
once,TRBV19,.,TRBJ1-2,TGTGCCAGTAGTATAGAGGCAGGGGCCCGACCCAGCCACTATGGCTACACCTTC,CASSIEAGARPSHYGYTF
.,TRBV19,.,TRBJ1-5,TGTGCCAGTAGTTCGACAGTTAATCAGCCCCAGCATTTT,CASSSTVNQPQHF
.,TRBV9,.,TRBJ1-5,TGTGCCAGCAGCGAGGGGGGGAGCAATCAGCCCCAGCATTTT,CASSEGGSNQPQHF
.,TRBV6-1,.,TRBJ1-2,TGTGCCAGCAGTCCGGGAAAGGGCTATGGCTACACCTTC,CASSPGKGYGYTF
.,TRBV27,TRBD1,TRBJ2-3,TGTGCCAGCAGCCTCCGGGACAGGGGCACAGATACGCAGTATTTT,CASSLRDRGTDTQYF
.,TRBV5-4,.,TRBJ2-1,TGTGCCAGCAGCTTGCGAGGGCGGCATCCGGTAGGCAATGAGCAGTTCTTC,CASSLRGRHPVGNEQFF
once,TRBV30,.,TRBJ2-4,TGTGCCTGGAGACCCCCCGGCGTAGGCAAAAACATTCAGTACTTC,CAWRPPGVGKNIQYF
.,TRBV28,.,TRBJ1-2,TGTGCCAGCAGTTATCTGGACAGTCAATATGGCTACACCTTC,CASSYLDSQYGYTF
.,TRBV19,TRBD2,TRBJ2-1,TGTGCCAGTAGTAACCCGAGCGGGGGGGCCGGGAATGAGCAGTTCTTC,CASSNPSGGAGNEQFF
few,TRBV28,.,TRBJ2-7,TGTGCCAGCGGGACTGGCTGGGGCTACGAGCAGTACTTC,CASGTGWGYEQYF
.,TRBV30,TRBD2,TRBJ2-5,TGTGCCTGGAGTGTAGATAGCGGGGTCCAAGAGACCCAGTACTTC,CAWSVDSGVQETQYF
.,TRBV5-1,.,TRBJ2-7,TGCGCCAGCAGCTTGGAGCGGACGGACCGCGAGCAGTACTTC,CASSLERTDREQYF
.,TRBV9,.,TRBJ2-1,TGTGCCAGCAGCGCAGACGGGGGTACCAATGAGCAGTTCTTC,CASSADGGTNEQFF
.,TRBV5-1,.,TRBJ2-2,TGCGCCAGCGGCCTAAACACGGGGGAGCTGTTTTTT,CASGLNTGELFF
.,TRBV28,.,TRBJ1-6,TGTGCCAGCAGCCCGGGGAGGAAGGTTAGTCCTTCACCCCTCCACTTT,CASSPGRKVSPSPLHF
.,TRBV6-5,.,TRBJ2-2,TGTGCCAGCAGTTTCTATCGGGACACCGGGGAGCTGTTTTTT,CASSFYRDTGELFF
.,TRBV2,TRBD1,TRBJ2-7,TGTGCCAGCAGTGTGGACAGGGCGGCCCCGGGGCAGTACTTC,CASSVDRAAPGQYF
many,TRBV4-2,.,TRBJ2-7,TGTGCCAGCAGCCAAGGTGAAGCCCTAGCCTACGAGCAGTACTTC,CASSQGEALAYEQYF
.,TRBV2,TRBD1,TRBJ1-3,TGTGCCAGCACCAGAACAGGGGCGCATGGAAACACCATATATTTT,CASTRTGAHGNTIYF
.,TRBV19,.,TRBJ1-2,TGTGCCAGTAGTATTTCTCAGGGCGGGACCTATGGCTACACCTTC,CASSISQGGTYGYTF
.,TRBV2,TRBD1,TRBJ2-3,TGTGCCAGCAGTATGGACAGGGGCCCAGATACGCAGTATTTT,CASSMDRGPDTQYF
.,TRBV7-8,.,TRBJ1-1,TGTGCCAGCAGCGGCAGTGGGTATCATGAAGCTTTCTTT,CASSGSGYHEAFF
.,TRBV6-5,.,TRBJ1-4,TGTGCCAGCAGAGGGTTTTCTAATGAAAAACTGTTTTTT,CASRGFSNEKLFF
.,TRBV19,TRBD1,TRBJ1-1,TGTGCCAGTAAGGTCCAGGGACAGGGGGGCACTGAAGCTTTCTTT,CASKVQGQGGTEAFF
few,TRBV7-2,.,TRBJ2-5,TGTGCCAGCAGCTTCACCTCGCGGGAGACCCAGTACTTC,CASSFTSRETQYF
.,TRBV9,TRBD1,TRBJ1-1,TGTGCCAGCAGCTCACGGACAGGGTGGAACACTGAAGCTTTCTTT,CASSSRTGWNTEAFF
.,TRBV19,.,TRBJ1-1,TGTGCCAGTAGCTTGACGGGGAACACTGAAGCTTTCTTT,CASSLTGNTEAFF
.,TRBV9,.,TRBJ1-1,TGTGCCAGCAGCGCTACAGGGTCCTGGGACACTGAAGCTTTCTTT,CASSATGSWDTEAFF
.,TRBV9,.,TRBJ1-1,TGTGCCAGCAGCCCCCGGGGCGGGTTTAGTGAAGCTTTCTTT,CASSPRGGFSEAFF
.,TRBV30,.,TRBJ1-3,TGTGCCTGGAGGCAACCGAACACCATATATTTT,CAWRQPNTIYF
few,TRBV5-1,.,TRBJ2-3,TGCGCCAGCAGCTTGGTTGGAGGGAAGACAGATACGCAGTATTTT,CASSLVGGKTDTQYF
.,TRBV30,.,TRBJ2-7,TGTGCCTGGGGTAATTTTGGGGGCGGCGAGCAGTACTTC,CAWGNFGGGEQYF
.,TRBV2,.,TRBJ2-1,TGTGCCAGCAGTTCGCAGGGCGCCTACAATGAGCAGTTCTTC,CASSSQGAYNEQFF
.,TRBV6-1,.,TRBJ2-7,TGTGCCAGCAGACCCTGGGGGAGTGGGTCCTACGAGCAGTACTTC,CASRPWGSGSYEQYF
.,TRBV6-5,.,TRBJ2-2,TGTGCCAGCAGTTACTGGGTGGATGCGAACACCGGGGAGCTGTTTTTT,CASSYWVDANTGELFF
few,TRBV7-7,.,TRBJ2-5,TGTGCTAGCGCTAGCTTCGGCGAGACCCAGTACTTC,CASASFGETQYF
many,TRBV11-2,TRBD1,TRBJ1-1,TGTGCCAGCAGCCGAACGCAACAGGGGAGAAGGACTGAAGCTTTCTTT,CASSRTQQGRRTEAFF
.,TRBV7-6,.,TRBJ2-1,TGTGCCAGCAGCTTGGGCGGCTCCTACAATGAGCAGTTCTTC,CASSLGGSYNEQFF
.,TRBV28,.,TRBJ2-5,TGTGCCAGCAGTTTCGCGGGGCCGGGAGAGACCCAGTACTTC,CASSFAGPGETQYF
.,TRBV5-1,TRBD1,TRBJ2-1,TGCGCCAGCAGTTCCGGGACAGGGGGCTACAATGAGCAGTTCTTC,CASSSGTGGYNEQFF
.,TRBV7-2,.,TRBJ2-7,TGTGCCAGCAGCTTAGTTCCGGGGAGGTCATACGAGCAGTACTTC,CASSLVPGRSYEQYF
.,TRBV10-1,.,TRBJ1-1,TGCGCCAGCAGGAGCAACGCCAACACTGAAGCTTTCTTT,CASRSNANTEAFF